Each of the 7 T cell receptor beta chains below was sequenced from the same sample in a study of cytomegalovirus exposure and HLA in healthy donors (dated by TCRdb to between 2016 and 2019). The method behind the library was the immunoSEQ multiplex PCR assay. For the multiplex PCR, a mixture combining 60 forward primers for TCR Vbeta segments and 13 reverse primers for TCR Jbeta segments was used. TCRdb provides this immuneACCESS table in a form limited to in-frame rearrangements. Some clones are lacking; in checked studies, under half of them reflect an unresolved V gene, and why the rest are absent is not known. For this sample the table gives roughly 56,000 clones, of which about four fifths were detected only once. The top ten clonotypes cover 2.5% of the sample. Sequences were obtained from PBMCs. The receptors were gathered from a boy between 10 and 17 years old in good health and CMV-seropositive.

This rearrangement joins TRBV5-4 to TRBJ2-7; possibly TRBD1 for D (5 bases). The germline V gene has CDR1 SGHNT and CDR2 YYREEE (reference sequence). V lost 4 bases and J lost 6, with 8 bases in between. The CDR3 has 11 residues. The CDR3 reads CASSQGAEQYF. The CDR3 nucleotides read TGTGCCAGCAGCCAAGGGGCCGAGCAGTACTTC.

This chain uses TRBV6-5 with TRBJ1-3; D remains unclear. The CDR3 contains 12 residues. Germline-derived CDR1 and CDR2 are MNHEY and SVGAGI. V dropped 7 bases and J dropped 4 bases, with 8 bases sitting between them. The CDR3 here is CASTLSGNTIYF. DNA of the CDR3: TGTGCCAGCACCTTATCCGGAAACACCATATATTTT.

A few counts support this clone. This chain joins TRBV7-2 and TRBJ2-1, with D tentatively TRBD2 (6 bases). Trimming removed 2 bases at V and 5 bases at J, with 13 bases between. This CDR3 spans 15 amino acids. Germline values: CDR1 SGHTA, CDR2 FQGNSA. The CDR3 loop is CASSLSLAGNNEQFF. CDR3 nucleotide sequence: TGTGCCAGCAGCTTATCTCTTGCGGGGAACAATGAGCAGTTCTTC.

The chain links TRBV28 to TRBJ1-2, with D tentatively TRBD1 (6 bases). Germline V gene lookup returns CDR1 MDHEN and CDR2 SYDVKM. The CDR3 contains 15 residues. V lost 6 bases, J lost 8 bases, and 22 bases lay in between. The CDR3 DNA sequence: TGTGCCAGCAGCCCCTTTATCGTCAACAGGGAAGGCTACACCTTC. Encoded protein: CASSPFIVNREGYTF.

In this sample, this clone turned up once. The gene calls are TRBV6-1 and TRBJ2-6, with TRBD2 as a possible D gene (5 bases). There are 15 residues in the CDR3. In germline, CDR1 is MNHNS, CDR2 SASEGT. The ends were cut back, 11 bases at V and 4 bases at J, with 18 bases in the middle. This CDR3 is CAGRSGSLGANVLTF. The CDR3 DNA reads TGTGCCGGCCGAAGCGGATCCCTCGGGGCCAACGTCCTGACTTTC.

The chain links TRBV2 to TRBJ2-7, with 11 bases identical to TRBD2. The CDR3 spans 15 residues. Looked up from germline, CDR1 is SNHLY and CDR2 is FYNNEI. After removal of 2 bases from V and 4 bases from J, the junction contained 4 bases not matched to a gene. The CDR3 DNA reads TGTGCCAGCAGTGAAACGCTAGCGGGGGGTTACGAGCAGTACTTC. Amino acids: CASSETLAGGYEQYF.

On this clone: At one boundary the junction diverges from the germline segment, which might be a read error. This sequence joins TRBV7-9 and TRBJ1-1; D unclear. The length of the CDR3 is 13 residues. The germline V gene has CDR1 SEHNR and CDR2 FQNEAQ (reference sequence). The CDR3 nucleotides read TGTTCCAGCAGCTTAGTTGAGGGAACTGAAGCTTTCTTT. It is translated as CSSSLVEGTEAFF.